This T cell receptor (beta chain) originates from a study of T cells in Graves' hyperthyroidism and ophthalmopathy. Notes on the study in general: Researchers report that a 13 V-J model separated ophthalmopathy from stable hyperthyroidism.

Amplified TCR beta CDR3 regions came from RNA transcripts. The HTBI primer set drove a first-round RT-PCR of the TCR CDR3. TCRdb reanalysed the multiplex PCR reads using MiXCR and keeps one entry per CDR3 protein. This table has approximately 630,000 distinct CDR3 sequences, around 15% appearing once. Concerning this clonotype: Its antigen is currently unknown.

V lost 0 bases to trimming and J lost 8 bases; unmatched junction nucleotides: 2. Germline V lookup: CDR1 SGHRS, CDR2 YFSETQ. The CDR3 runs to 13 residues. The clonotype originates from a woman in her 30s with Graves' hyperthyroidism. The sequencing sample was made of blood. J is TRBJ1-2 and V is TRBV5-1, with 9 bases aligning to TRBD1. The CDR3 region has the DNA TGCGCCAGCAGCTTGGACAGGGGGCCGGGCTACACCTTC. The encoded protein is CASSLDRGPGYTF.